The T cell receptor (beta chain) described here comes from a study of blood T cell repertoires in COVID-19. Study at large: Spain, Italy and the United States supplied samples that represented acute and convalescent COVID-19.

Original processing notes: The authors estimated nucleated cell counts from reference gene primer amplification. TCRdb's table, derived via immunoSEQ multiplex PCR, lists solely in-frame clones and lacks some. The DNA was the basis for D and trimming; V, J and clone size are from that table. The sample records around 250,000 clones, 65% to 90% being singletons. Sequenced: peripheral blood. This receptor was taken from a man aged 45-65 years with active or convalescent COVID-19.

CDR3 loop: CASSGGTGGGNTEAFF. CDR3 nucleotides: TGTGCCAGCAGTGGAGGGACAGGGGGCGGGAACACTGAAGCTTTCTTT. The chain is built from TRBV28 and TRBJ1-1; TRBD1 matches at 12 bases. Trimming at V came to 5 bases and at J to 1 base, leaving 5 bases not matched to a gene. CDR1 and CDR2 from the germline V gene are MDHEN and SYDVKM. The CDR3 spans 16 residues.